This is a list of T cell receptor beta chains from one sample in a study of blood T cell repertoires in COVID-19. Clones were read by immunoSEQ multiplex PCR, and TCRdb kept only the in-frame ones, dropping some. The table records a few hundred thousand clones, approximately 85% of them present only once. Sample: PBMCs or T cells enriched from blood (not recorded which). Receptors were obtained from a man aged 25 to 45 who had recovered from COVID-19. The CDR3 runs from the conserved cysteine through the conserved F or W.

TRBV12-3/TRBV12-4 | CASRQGVTEAFF
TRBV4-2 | CASSQVPSSGYTF
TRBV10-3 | CAINGLAGATNTGELFF
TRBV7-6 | CASSSGTAGNTIYF
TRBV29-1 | CSVGAHGRERGTQYF
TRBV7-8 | CASSLRYREATGELFF
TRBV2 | CASLQDMNTEAFF
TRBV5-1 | CASSRTGDYGYTF
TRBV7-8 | CASSLSAGTGFNEQFF
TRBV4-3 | CASSQDSGGTEAFF
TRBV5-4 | CASSQLNEQFF
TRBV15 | CATSRDLGRSNGYTF
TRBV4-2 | CASSLQRTSTDTQYF
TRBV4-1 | CASSQDRAAGGYSEAFF
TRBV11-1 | CASSRDRGYEQYF
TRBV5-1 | CASSLVPGAYEQYF
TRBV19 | CASSAGQGPHQPQHF
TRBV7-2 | CASSLGSAGDYEKLFF
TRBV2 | CASVQGPGELFF
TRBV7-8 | CASSEISPDSPSYEQYF
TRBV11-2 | CASSLNQGKTGELFF